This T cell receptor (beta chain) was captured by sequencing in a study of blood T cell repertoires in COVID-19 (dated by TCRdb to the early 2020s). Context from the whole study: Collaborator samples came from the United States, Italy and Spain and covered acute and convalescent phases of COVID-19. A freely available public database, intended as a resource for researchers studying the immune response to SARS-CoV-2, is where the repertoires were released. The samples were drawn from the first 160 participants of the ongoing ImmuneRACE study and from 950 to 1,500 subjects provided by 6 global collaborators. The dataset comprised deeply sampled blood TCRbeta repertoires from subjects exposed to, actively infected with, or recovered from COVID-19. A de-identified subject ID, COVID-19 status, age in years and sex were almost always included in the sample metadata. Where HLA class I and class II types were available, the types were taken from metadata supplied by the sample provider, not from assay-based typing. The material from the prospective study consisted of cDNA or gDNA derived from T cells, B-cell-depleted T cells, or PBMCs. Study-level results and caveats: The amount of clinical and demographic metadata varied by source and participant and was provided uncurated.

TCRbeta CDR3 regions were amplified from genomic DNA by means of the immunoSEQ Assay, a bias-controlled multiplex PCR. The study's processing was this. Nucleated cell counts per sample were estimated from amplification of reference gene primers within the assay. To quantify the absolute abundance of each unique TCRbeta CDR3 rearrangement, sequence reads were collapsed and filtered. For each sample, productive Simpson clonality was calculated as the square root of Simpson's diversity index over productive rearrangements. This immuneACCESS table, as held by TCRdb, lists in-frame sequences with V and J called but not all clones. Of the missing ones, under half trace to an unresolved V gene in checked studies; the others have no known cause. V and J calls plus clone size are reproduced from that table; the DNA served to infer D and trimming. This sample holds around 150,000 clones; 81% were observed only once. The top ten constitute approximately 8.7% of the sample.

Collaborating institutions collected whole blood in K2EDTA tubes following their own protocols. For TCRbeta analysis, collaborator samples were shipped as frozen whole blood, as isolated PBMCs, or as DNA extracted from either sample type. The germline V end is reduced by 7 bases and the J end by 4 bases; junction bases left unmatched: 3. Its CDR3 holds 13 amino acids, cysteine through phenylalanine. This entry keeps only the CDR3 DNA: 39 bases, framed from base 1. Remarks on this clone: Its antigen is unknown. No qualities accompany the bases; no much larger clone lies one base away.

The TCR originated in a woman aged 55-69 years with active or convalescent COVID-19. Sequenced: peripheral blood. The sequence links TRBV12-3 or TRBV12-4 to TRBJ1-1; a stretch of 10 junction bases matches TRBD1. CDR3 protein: CASKWTGGTEAFF. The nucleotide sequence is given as TGTGCCAGCAAATGGACAGGGGGCACTGAAGCTTTCTTT.